These 4 T cell receptor beta chains were sequenced from one sample in a study of blood T cell repertoires in COVID-19. TCRdb's copy holds only in-frame clones and misses some; the assay was immunoSEQ multiplex PCR. The sample has 500,000 to 600,000 clones; 70% to 90% are singletons. The sample was peripheral blood. These receptors all come from a woman in her fifties or sixties with COVID-19, enrolled during active disease.

This rearrangement joins TRBV13 to TRBJ2-7; TRBD2 matches 8 bases. With 0 bases clipped from V and 5 bases from J, the junction kept 6 bases outside the gene matches. The germline CDR1 and CDR2 sequences are PRHDT and FYEKMQ (reference sequence). This CDR3 spans 15 amino acids. This CDR3 reads CASSLGGGALNEQYF. The CDR3 nucleotides read TGTGCCAGCAGCTTAGGCGGGGGGGCGCTCAACGAGCAGTACTTC. Using reference TRBV13 and TRBJ2-7 for the parts outside the CDR3, the full variable domain is AAGVIQSPRHLIKEKRETATLKCYPIPRHDTVYWYQQGPGQDPQFLISFYEKMQSDKGSIPDRFSAQQFSDYHSELNMSSLELGDSALYFCASSLGGGALNEQYFGPGTRLTVT.

The CDR3 protein is CASSEGSANTGELFF. The CDR3 DNA sequence: TGTGCCAGCAGTGAGGGCTCAGCGAACACCGGGGAGCTGTTTTTT. The chain links TRBV2 to TRBJ2-2; D remains ambiguous. CDR3 length equals 15 residues. Germline V gene lookup returns CDR1 SNHLY and CDR2 FYNNEI. Trimming stripped 3 bases from V and 0 bases from J, with 8 bases between. The complete variable domain, with remaining parts taken from reference TRBV2 and TRBJ2-2, reads EPEVTQTPSHQVTQMGQEVILRCVPISNHLYFYWYRQILGQKVEFLVSFYNNEISEKSEIFDDQFSVERPDGSNFTLKIRSTKLEDSAMYFCASSEGSANTGELFFGEGSRLTVL.

This chain connects TRBV9 to TRBJ2-1, with D perhaps matching TRBD1 (5 bases). CDR3 length: 12 residues. Germline CDR1 is SGDLS and CDR2 is YYNGEE. V shed 4 bases and J shed 10 bases, with 12 bases lying between them. The DNA for the CDR3 is TGTGCCAGCAGCACACTCTCAGGGGAGCAGTTCTTC. Protein product: CASSTLSGEQFF.

This rearrangement joins TRBV30 to TRBJ1-5, with 8 nucleotides matching TRBD1. J lost 5 bases, V lost 7 bases, and 4 bases had no gene match. CDR3 size: 12 residues. Germline V gene data show CDR1 as GTSNPN and CDR2 as SVGIG (reference sequence). The CDR3 loop is CASGQGYQPQHF. The CDR3 coding sequence is TGTGCCTCTGGACAGGGCTATCAGCCCCAGCATTTT.